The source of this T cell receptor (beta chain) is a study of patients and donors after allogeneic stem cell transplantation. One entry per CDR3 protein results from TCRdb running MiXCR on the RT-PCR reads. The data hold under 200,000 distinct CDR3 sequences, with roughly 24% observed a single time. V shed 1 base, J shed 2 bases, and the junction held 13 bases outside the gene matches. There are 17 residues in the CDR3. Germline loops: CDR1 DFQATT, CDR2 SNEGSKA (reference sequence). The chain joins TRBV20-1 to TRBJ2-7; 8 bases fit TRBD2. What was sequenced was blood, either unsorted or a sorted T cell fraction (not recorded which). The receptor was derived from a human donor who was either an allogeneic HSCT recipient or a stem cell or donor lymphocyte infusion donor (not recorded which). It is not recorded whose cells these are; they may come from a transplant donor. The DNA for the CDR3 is TGCAGTGCTAGAGCTCCCCCGGGTAGCGGGACAACCTACGAGCAGTACTTC. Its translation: CSARAPPGSGTTYEQYF.